The present T cell receptor beta chain was sequenced within a study of low-dose radiotherapy and immunotherapy resistance in tumors. The CDR3 runs to 15 residues. Germline V gives CDR1 LGHDT, CDR2 YNNKEL (reference sequence). The trim removed 2 bases at V and 4 bases at J, leaving 5 bases unmatched. At least ten counts were recorded for this clonotype. cDNA synthesis used a TRAV/TRBV-specific primer set for both chains. TCR amplification involved 20 PCR cycles with a constant-region primer and V-primer adapter. TCRdb re-analysed the reads in MiXCR, keeping a single row per CDR3 protein. Among tens of thousands of distinct CDR3 sequences listed, about a third were seen once. The time point was: before trial treatment.

This sequence was found in a female donor with ovarian cancer. The chain combines TRBV3-1 with TRBJ2-3, with 8 bases aligning to TRBD2. The sequenced sample was PBMCs, obtained before treatment. The CDR3 loop reads CASSQRLAGADTQYF. CDR3 nucleotides: TGTGCCAGCAGCCAACGTCTAGCGGGTGCAGATACGCAGTATTTT.